The 32 T cell receptor beta chains below all came from one sample that was sequenced in a study of patients and donors after allogeneic stem cell transplantation. Using its own MiXCR run on the RT-PCR reads, TCRdb lists one record per CDR3 protein. The sample holds 900,000 to 1,000,000 distinct CDR3 sequences, under 20% seen once. The sequencing input was blood, either unsorted or a sorted T cell fraction (not recorded which). These receptors were obtained from a human donor who was either an allogeneic HSCT recipient or a stem cell or donor lymphocyte infusion donor (not recorded which). It is not recorded whose cells these are; they may come from a transplant donor.

This clonotype showed up just a few times. The V and J genes are TRBV6-5 and TRBJ1-6, with a possible D match to TRBD1 (6 bases). The CDR3 is 13 amino acids. V lost 2 bases to trimming and J lost 9 bases, with 8 bases between them. CDR1 is MNHEY and CDR2 is SVGAGI in the germline V gene. CDR3 in DNA: TGTGCCAGCAGTTACGACAGGACTTCACCCCTCCACTTT. Amino acid sequence: CASSYDRTSPLHF.

CDR3 sequence reads: CASSQEIGGQGLNYGYTF. CDR3 sequence (DNA): TGTGCCAGCAGCCAAGAGATCGGTGGGCAGGGACTAAACTATGGCTACACCTTC. The chain carries TRBV3-1 and TRBJ1-2, with D perhaps matching TRBD1 (5 bases). The ends were cut back, 0 bases at V and 2 bases at J, with 19 bases in the middle. The germline gives CDR1 LGHDT, CDR2 YNNKEL (reference sequence). The CDR3 length is 18 residues.

This clonotype has only a few counts. This chain joins TRBV27 and TRBJ2-6; D not resolved. Germline V gene lookup returns CDR1 MNHEY and CDR2 SMNVEV (reference sequence). V was shortened by 4 bases and J by 4 bases, with 5 bases between the two germline ends. The CDR3 covers 13 residues. This CDR3 is CASSSWGANVLTF. CDR3 nucleotides: TGTGCCAGCAGTTCCTGGGGGGCCAACGTCCTGACTTTC.

This clonotype has only a few counts. The chain combines TRBV5-1 with TRBJ1-1, with 9 bases aligning to TRBD1. This CDR3 region has 15 residues. After removal of 3 bases from V and 11 bases from J, the junction contained 14 bases not matched to a gene. CDR1 is SGHRS and CDR2 is YFSETQ in the germline V gene. CDR3 nucleotides: TGCGCCAGCAGCTCGCCGGGACAGGGATCAACTGGGGCTTTCTTT. This translates into CASSSPGQGSTGAFF.

This clonotype was observed many times. The chain couples TRBV5-1 to TRBJ2-3; weak D call: TRBD2 (5 bases). The CDR3 extends over 14 amino acids. Germline V CDR1 and CDR2: SGHRS, YFSETQ. The V gene lost 2 bases and the J gene lost 4 bases, with 11 bases spanning the gap. Written as DNA, the CDR3 is TGCGCCAGCAGCTTCATGCTAGCCGCAGATACGCAGTATTTT. Protein: CASSFMLAADTQYF. Combining the CDR3 with reference TRBV5-1 and TRBJ2-3 gives the whole variable domain KAGVTQTPRYLIKTRGQQVTLSCSPISGHRSVSWYQQTPGQGLQFLFEYFSETQRNKGNFPGRFSGRQFSNSRSEMNVSTLELGDSALYLCASSFMLAADTQYFGPGTRLTVL.

In regard to this clonotype: The germline gene is not matched at one end of the junction; a read error may be the cause. The chain couples TRBV7-9 to TRBJ2-2; D may be TRBD2 (6 bases). CDR3 length: 15 residues. CDR1 is SEHNR, CDR2 FQNEAQ, per germline (reference sequence). The CDR3 loop reads CASSLAKANTGELFF. In DNA form, the CDR3 reads TGTGCCAGCAGCCTAGCGAAGGCGAACACCGGGGAGCTGTTTTTT.

The V call is TRBV7-6, the J call TRBJ1-4, with D hard to call. The CDR3 has 14 amino acids. Germline V gene data show CDR1 as SGHVS and CDR2 as FNYEAQ. The V and J ends lost 1 base and 11 bases respectively, with 14 bases between them. CDR3 in amino acids: CASSLEAVPRKLFF. CDR3 DNA: TGTGCCAGCAGCTTAGAGGCAGTCCCGAGGAAACTGTTTTTT.

In its sample, this clonotype was seen many times. The chain employs TRBV12-3 or TRBV12-4 and TRBJ1-3; D gene uncertain. The CDR3 consists of 14 residues. V was cut by 3 bases and J by 2 bases, with 8 bases left in between. CDR3 sequence reads: CASSFVSAGNTIYF. Here the CDR3 DNA reads TGTGCCAGCAGTTTTGTCAGTGCTGGAAACACCATATATTTT.

Only a few counts were recorded for this clonotype. The rearrangement uses TRBV20-1 and TRBJ2-4; 8 bases fit TRBD2. The germline CDR1 and CDR2 sequences are DFQATT and SNEGSKA (reference sequence). There are 15 residues in the CDR3. The ends lost 3 bases at V and 7 bases at J; junction bases unmatched: 11. The CDR3: CSASRLAGGPNIQYF. Written as DNA, the CDR3 is TGCAGTGCTAGTCGCCTGGCGGGAGGCCCTAACATTCAGTACTTC.

This clonotype has ten or more counts. The chain combines TRBV12-3 or TRBV12-4 with TRBJ2-7; the match to TRBD2 covers 7 bases. This CDR3 has 14 amino acids. With V trimmed by 7 bases and J by 0 bases, 6 bases remained unmatched. CDR3 sequence (DNA): TGTGCCAGCACAAGGGGAGGGAGCTCCTACGAGCAGTACTTC. Encoded protein: CASTRGGSSYEQYF.

The rearrangement joins TRBV19 to TRBJ1-2; TRBD1 might be the D (5 bases). This CDR3 has 14 amino acids. Trimming took off 9 bases at V and 3 bases at J, with 17 bases between the two ends. Germline CDR1 LNHDA, CDR2 SQIVND (reference sequence). The CDR3 sequence is CASRRGVSDYGYTF. The CDR3 DNA sequence: TGTGCCAGCAGAAGAGGGGTATCGGACTATGGCTACACCTTC.

The table lists this clonotype with a few counts. The J gene is TRBJ2-3, the V gene TRBV20-1, with D maybe TRBD2 (6 bases). Germline assignment: CDR1 DFQATT and CDR2 SNEGSKA (reference sequence). V lost 5 bases and J 2 bases, leaving 14 bases between the germline ends. The CDR3 totals 14 residues. CDR3 region: CSARARTITDTQYF. In nucleotides, the CDR3 is TGCAGTGCTCGAGCGCGGACTATCACAGATACGCAGTATTTT.

This clonotype was detected ten times or more. The chain recombines TRBV29-1 with TRBJ2-7; D is possibly TRBD1 or TRBD2 (5 bases each). The CDR3 runs 16 residues. Germline CDR1 SQVTM, CDR2 ANQGSEA. Trimming took 0 bases from V and 7 from J, leaving 22 bases between them. The DNA for the CDR3 is TGCAGCGTTGAAGATCTTCGACGAGAGGGGTTCTGGGAGCAGTACTTC. The encoded protein is CSVEDLRREGFWEQYF.

This clonotype showed up just a few times. DNA of the CDR3: TGTGCCAGCAGCCAAGACTTCGGCCTGCACAATGAGCAGTTCTTC. Its protein product is CASSQDFGLHNEQFF. The chain is built from TRBV3-1 and TRBJ2-1; D remains unclear. This CDR3 is 15 amino acids long. CDR1 is LGHDT, CDR2 YNNKEL, per germline (reference sequence). V dropped 0 bases and J dropped 5 bases, with 11 bases sitting between them.

The table lists this clonotype with a few counts. The chain has TRBV12-3 or TRBV12-4 and TRBJ2-7, with a weak D call TRBD1 (6 bases). The V end was cut by 5 bases, the J end by 2 bases, with 13 bases between. CDR3 length equals 14 residues. The CDR3 spells CASSRPGQPYEQYF. The DNA of the CDR3 is TGTGCCAGCAGTCGACCGGGACAACCCTACGAGCAGTACTTC.

The chain couples TRBV4-3 to TRBJ1-1; D call uncertain. V was cut by 0 bases and J by 4 bases, with 15 bases left in between. The V gene's germline CDR1 is LGHNA and CDR2 YSLEER. CDR3 length equals 16 residues. CDR3 in DNA: TGCGCCAGCAGCCAAGACGTTCAGAGTCTGGCCACTGAAGCTTTCTTT. This sequence encodes CASSQDVQSLATEAFF.

In its sample, this clonotype was seen many times. The gene calls are TRBV10-3 and TRBJ1-5; perhaps TRBD1 as D (5 bases). The germline gives CDR1 ENHRY, CDR2 SYGVKD. The CDR3 loop spans 12 amino acids. Trimming left V 7 bases short and J 6 bases short, with 10 bases between. For the CDR3, the DNA is TGTGCCATCAAGGACACCGGTCAGCCCCAGCATTTT. As protein: CAIKDTGQPQHF.

In its sample, this clonotype was seen many times. The chain couples TRBV5-1 to TRBJ2-7, with D perhaps matching TRBD1 (5 bases). The CDR3 runs 18 residues. CDR1 SGHRS and CDR2 YFSETQ come from the germline V gene. With 1 base removed from V and 5 bases from J, the gap between germline ends came to 25 bases. This CDR3 reads CASSLTFNGARNGHEQYF. For the CDR3, the DNA is TGCGCCAGCAGCTTGACATTTAATGGGGCTCGGAATGGACACGAGCAGTACTTC.

The J gene is TRBJ1-5, the V gene TRBV2, with 8 bases identical to TRBD1. The ends lost 2 bases at V and 6 bases at J; junction bases unmatched: 3. Germline CDR1 SNHLY, CDR2 FYNNEI. The CDR3 loop spans 14 amino acids. Here the CDR3 DNA reads TGTGCCAGCAGTGAAACCCAGGGGGCTCAGCCCCAGCATTTT. This sequence encodes CASSETQGAQPQHF.

This clonotype was observed a few times. The chain couples TRBV12-3 or TRBV12-4 to TRBJ2-5; D remains ambiguous. The length of the CDR3 is 11 residues. V gave up 6 bases and J gave up 5 bases, with 7 bases separating them. CDR3: CASRVDETQYF. In DNA, the CDR3 is TGTGCCAGCAGGGTAGACGAGACCCAGTACTTC.

This clonotype has just a few counts. V and J are TRBV4-1 and TRBJ1-1, with D possibly being TRBD1 (5 bases). The CDR3 spans 18 residues. The V gene lost 0 bases and the J gene lost 0 bases, with 17 bases spanning the gap. The germline V gene has CDR1 MGHRA and CDR2 YSYEKL. The CDR3 region is CASSQDRGRADLNTEAFF. DNA for the CDR3: TGCGCCAGCAGCCAAGATCGGGGACGGGCTGATTTGAACACTGAAGCTTTCTTT.

This chain joins TRBV25-1 and TRBJ1-4, with D perhaps matching TRBD1 (5 bases). The CDR3 extends over 14 amino acids. V was trimmed by 4 bases and J by 12 bases, leaving 18 bases between them. The germline V gene has CDR1 MGHDK and CDR2 SYGVNS. The CDR3 bases are TGTGCCAGCAGTGGAAGGCTTTACAGGTCGGAACTGTTTTTT. Amino acid sequence: CASSGRLYRSELFF.

This clonotype was detected only a few times. This rearrangement joins TRBV18 to TRBJ2-5, with unresolved D. CDR1 is KGHSH and CDR2 is LQKENI in the germline V gene. Between the trimmed V and J ends, which lost 0 bases and 2 bases, there was a span of 13 bases. The CDR3 totals 16 residues. In nucleotides, the CDR3 is TGTGCCAGCTCACCACCCACAAAGACGACTCAAGAGACCCAGTACTTC. This sequence encodes CASSPPTKTTQETQYF. Full variable domain (missing parts from reference TRBV18 and TRBJ2-5): NAGVMQNPRHLVRRRGQEARLRCSPMKGHSHVYWYRQLPEEGLKFMVYLQKENIIDESGMPKERFSAEFPKEGPSILRIQQVVRGDSAAYFCASSPPTKTTQETQYFGPGTRLLVL.

Only one count was recorded for this clonotype. The chain links TRBV24-1 to TRBJ1-5, with D tentatively TRBD1 (6 bases). The CDR3 is made up of 15 amino acids. Looked up from germline, CDR1 is KGHDR and CDR2 is SFDVKD. The V end lost 5 bases, the J end lost 2 bases, and 12 bases lay between the germline ends. The CDR3 loop is CATSAGTGRNQPQHF. The CDR3 DNA is TGTGCCACCAGTGCGGGAACAGGGCGCAATCAGCCCCAGCATTTT.

This clonotype has a handful of counts. The chain is built from TRBV12-3 or TRBV12-4 and TRBJ1-6; D uncertain. The CDR3 consists of 12 residues. V was cut by 6 bases and J by 6 bases, with 6 bases left in between. CDR3 nucleotides: TGTGCCAGCAGGCAACGTAATTCACCCCTCCACTTT. Translated, it gives CASRQRNSPLHF.

This clonotype has just a few counts. The chain has TRBV15 and TRBJ2-1, with TRBD2 matching over 10 bases. This CDR3 spans 17 amino acids. Germline V gene lookup returns CDR1 LNHNV and CDR2 YYDKDF (reference sequence). Trimming at V came to 5 bases and at J to 10 bases, leaving 17 bases not matched to a gene. The DNA of the CDR3 is TGTGCCACCAGCGGATGGGGAAGCGGGAGGGCCTCCCAAGAGCAGTTCTTC. Translated, it gives CATSGWGSGRASQEQFF.

V is TRBV10-3 and J is TRBJ1-6; D gene unclear. Between the trimmed V and J ends, which lost 2 bases and 9 bases, there was a span of 11 bases. The CDR3 has 14 amino acids. The germline V gene encodes CDR1 ENHRY and CDR2 SYGVKD. The CDR3 spells CAISELPEGSPLHF. The CDR3, as DNA: TGTGCCATCAGTGAGCTCCCAGAAGGTTCACCCCTCCACTTT.

This clonotype was picked up a small number of times. The chain links TRBV12-3 or TRBV12-4 to TRBJ2-7; the D gene is possibly TRBD2 (6 bases). The germline V and J ends were trimmed by 7 bases and 9 bases, with 22 bases remaining between them. The length of the CDR3 is 14 residues. The CDR3 DNA reads TGTGCCAGCACCAACGGGGGTTGGGTACCCCGGCAGTACTTC. Protein sequence: CASTNGGWVPRQYF.

In its sample, this clonotype was seen a few times. The chain links TRBV20-1 to TRBJ1-1, with 8 bases identical to TRBD1. V lost 1 base, J lost 1 base, and 5 bases stayed unmatched. The V gene's germline CDR1 is DFQATT and CDR2 SNEGSKA (reference sequence). The CDR3 contains 15 residues. CDR3 DNA sequence: TGCAGTGCTAGAGCACGGACAGGGAAGAACACTGAAGCTTTCTTT. Its protein is CSARARTGKNTEAFF.

This clonotype was detected a few times. V is TRBV27 and J is TRBJ2-7; TRBD2 matches 9 bases. V dropped 3 bases and J dropped 1; count of bases not matched to a gene: 4. The CDR3 is made up of 15 amino acids. Looked up from germline, CDR1 is MNHEY and CDR2 is SMNVEV (reference sequence). This CDR3 is CASSFSAGGSYEQYF. CDR3 DNA: TGTGCCAGCAGTTTTTCGGCGGGAGGGTCCTACGAGCAGTACTTC.

The rearrangement joins TRBV27 to TRBJ2-1; maybe TRBD2 (6 bases). The germline V gene has CDR1 MNHEY and CDR2 SMNVEV (reference sequence). The CDR3 contains 17 residues. The ends were cut back, 3 bases at V and 5 bases at J, with 20 bases in the middle. CDR3 in DNA: TGTGCCAGCAGTTTTGTCGCGGGGCCCGACAAAAACAATGAGCAGTTCTTC. As protein: CASSFVAGPDKNNEQFF.

The chain employs TRBV7-2 and TRBJ2-5, with 13 bases lining up with TRBD2. Germline V CDR1 and CDR2: SGHTA, FQGNSA. This CDR3 spans 17 amino acids. V trimming: 5 bases; J trimming: 5 bases; junction bases outside the gene matches: 11. CDR3 in amino acids: CASSPHTSGGAGETQYF. The DNA of the CDR3 is TGTGCCAGCAGCCCACACACTAGCGGGGGGGCCGGGGAGACCCAGTACTTC. The complete variable domain, with remaining parts taken from reference TRBV7-2 and TRBJ2-5, reads GAGVSQSPSNKVTEKGKDVELRCDPISGHTALYWYRQSLGQGLEFLIYFQGNSAPDKSGLPSDRFSAERTGGSVSTLTIQRTQQEDSAVYLCASSPHTSGGAGETQYFGPGTRLLVL.